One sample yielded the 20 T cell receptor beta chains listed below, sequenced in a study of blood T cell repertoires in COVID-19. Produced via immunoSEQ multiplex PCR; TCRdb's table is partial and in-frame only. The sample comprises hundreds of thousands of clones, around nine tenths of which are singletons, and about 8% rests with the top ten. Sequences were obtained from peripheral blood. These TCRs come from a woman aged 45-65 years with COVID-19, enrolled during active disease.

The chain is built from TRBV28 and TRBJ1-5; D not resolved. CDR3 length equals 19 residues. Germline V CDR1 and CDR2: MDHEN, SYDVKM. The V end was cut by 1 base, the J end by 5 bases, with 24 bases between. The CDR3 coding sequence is TGTGCCAGCAGTTTATCAGAGGGTTTTTTTTTATTGGCTCATCAGCCCCAGCATTTT. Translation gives CASSLSEGFFLLAHQPQHF.

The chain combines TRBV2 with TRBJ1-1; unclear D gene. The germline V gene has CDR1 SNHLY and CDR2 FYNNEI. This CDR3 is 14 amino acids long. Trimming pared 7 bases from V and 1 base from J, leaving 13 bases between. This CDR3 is CASNTRRTNTEAFF. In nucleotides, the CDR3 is TGTGCCAGCAATACTAGACGGACGAACACTGAAGCTTTCTTT. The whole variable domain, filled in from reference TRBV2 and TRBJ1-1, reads EPEVTQTPSHQVTQMGQEVILRCVPISNHLYFYWYRQILGQKVEFLVSFYNNEISEKSEIFDDQFSVERPDGSNFTLKIRSTKLEDSAMYFCASNTRRTNTEAFFGQGTRLTVV.

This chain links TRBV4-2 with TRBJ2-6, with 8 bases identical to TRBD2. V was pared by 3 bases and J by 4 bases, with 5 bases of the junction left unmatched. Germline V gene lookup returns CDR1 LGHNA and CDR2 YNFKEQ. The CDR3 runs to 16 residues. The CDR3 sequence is CASSQSGGPGANVLTF. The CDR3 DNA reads TGTGCCAGCAGCCAGTCGGGGGGGCCCGGGGCCAACGTCCTGACTTTC.

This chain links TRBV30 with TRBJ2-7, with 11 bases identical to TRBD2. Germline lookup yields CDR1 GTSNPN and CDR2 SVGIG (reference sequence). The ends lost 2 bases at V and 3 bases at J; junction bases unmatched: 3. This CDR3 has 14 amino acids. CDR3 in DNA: TGTGCCTGGAGTCTAGCGGGGGGAATCTACGAGCAGTACTTC. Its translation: CAWSLAGGIYEQYF.

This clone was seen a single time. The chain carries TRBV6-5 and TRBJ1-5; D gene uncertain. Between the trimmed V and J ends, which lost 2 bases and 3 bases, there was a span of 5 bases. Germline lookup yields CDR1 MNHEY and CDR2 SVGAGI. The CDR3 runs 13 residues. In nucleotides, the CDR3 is TGTGCCAGCAGTTACAGCTTCAATCAGCCCCAGCATTTT. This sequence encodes CASSYSFNQPQHF.

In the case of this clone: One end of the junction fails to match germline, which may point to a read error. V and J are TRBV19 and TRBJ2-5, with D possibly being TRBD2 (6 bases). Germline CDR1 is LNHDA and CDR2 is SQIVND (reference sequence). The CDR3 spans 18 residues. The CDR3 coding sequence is TGTGCCAGTAGTATAGGCCCCTCGGGGAGGCCCGACCAAAAGACCCAGTACTTC. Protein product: CASSIGPSGRPDQKTQYF.

DNA for the CDR3: TGTGCCTGGAGCGTGACAGGGGCAGCGGACTATGGCTACACCTTC. Protein product: CAWSVTGAADYGYTF. The chain carries TRBV30 and TRBJ1-2; TRBD1 matches at 8 bases. V dropped 3 bases and J dropped 3; count of bases not matched to a gene: 9. CDR1 is GTSNPN and CDR2 is SVGIG in the germline V gene (reference sequence). This CDR3 comprises 15 residues.

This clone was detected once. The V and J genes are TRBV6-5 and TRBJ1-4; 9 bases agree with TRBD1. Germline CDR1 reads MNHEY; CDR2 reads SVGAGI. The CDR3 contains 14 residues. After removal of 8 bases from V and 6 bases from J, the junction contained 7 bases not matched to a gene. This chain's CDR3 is CASGMGTGYEKLFF. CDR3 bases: TGTGCCAGCGGCATGGGGACAGGGTATGAAAAACTGTTTTTT.

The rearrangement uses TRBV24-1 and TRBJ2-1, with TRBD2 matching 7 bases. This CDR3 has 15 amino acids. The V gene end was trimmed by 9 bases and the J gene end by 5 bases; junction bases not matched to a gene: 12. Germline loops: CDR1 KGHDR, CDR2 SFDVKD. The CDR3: CATGPLAGEDNEQFF. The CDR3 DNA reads TGTGCCACCGGGCCCCTTGCGGGGGAAGACAATGAGCAGTTCTTC.

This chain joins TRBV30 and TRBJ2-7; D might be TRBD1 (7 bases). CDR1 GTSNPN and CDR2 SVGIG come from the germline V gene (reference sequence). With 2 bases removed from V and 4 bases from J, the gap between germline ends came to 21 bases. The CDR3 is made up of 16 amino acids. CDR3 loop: CAWSNSYLPGGYEQYF. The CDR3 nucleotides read TGTGCCTGGAGTAACTCGTACCTGCCAGGGGGGTACGAGCAGTACTTC.

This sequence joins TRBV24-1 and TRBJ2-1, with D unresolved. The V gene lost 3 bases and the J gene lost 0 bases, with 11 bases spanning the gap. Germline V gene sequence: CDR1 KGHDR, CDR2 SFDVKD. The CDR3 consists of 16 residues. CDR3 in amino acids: CATSDLRFPSYNEQFF. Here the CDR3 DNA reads TGTGCCACCAGTGATCTCAGGTTTCCCTCCTACAATGAGCAGTTCTTC.

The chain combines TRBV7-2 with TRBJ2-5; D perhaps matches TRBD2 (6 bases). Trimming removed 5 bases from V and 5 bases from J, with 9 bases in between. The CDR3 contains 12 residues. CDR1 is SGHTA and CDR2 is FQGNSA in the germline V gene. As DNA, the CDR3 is TGTGCCAGCAGCCTTGCGGGGGAGACCCAGTACTTC. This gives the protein CASSLAGETQYF.

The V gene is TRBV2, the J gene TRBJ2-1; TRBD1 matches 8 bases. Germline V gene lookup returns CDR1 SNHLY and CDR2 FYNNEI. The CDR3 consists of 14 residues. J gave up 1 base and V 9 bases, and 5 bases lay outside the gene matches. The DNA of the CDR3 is TGTGCCAGAACCCAGGGGGCTTCCTACAATGAGCAGTTCTTC. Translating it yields CARTQGASYNEQFF.

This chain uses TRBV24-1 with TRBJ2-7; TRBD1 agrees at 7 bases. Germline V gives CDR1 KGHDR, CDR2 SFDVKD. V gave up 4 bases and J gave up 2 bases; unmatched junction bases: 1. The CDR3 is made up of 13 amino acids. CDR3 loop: CATSEQGTYEQYF. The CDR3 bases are TGTGCCACCAGTGAACAGGGGACCTACGAGCAGTACTTC.

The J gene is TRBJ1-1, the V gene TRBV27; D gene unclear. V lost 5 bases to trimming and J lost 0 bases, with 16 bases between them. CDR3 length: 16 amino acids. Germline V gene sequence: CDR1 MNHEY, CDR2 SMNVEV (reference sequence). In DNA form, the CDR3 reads TGTGCCAGCAGTCCCCCAGTCTTAAACATGAACACTGAAGCTTTCTTT. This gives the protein CASSPPVLNMNTEAFF.

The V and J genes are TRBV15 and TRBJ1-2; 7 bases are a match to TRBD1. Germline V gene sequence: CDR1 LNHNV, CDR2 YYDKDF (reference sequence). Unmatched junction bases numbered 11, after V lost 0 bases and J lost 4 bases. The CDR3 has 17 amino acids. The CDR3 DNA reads TGTGCCACCAGCAGAGATAGCCCGGGACAGAGCGGCTATGGCTACACCTTC. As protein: CATSRDSPGQSGYGYTF.

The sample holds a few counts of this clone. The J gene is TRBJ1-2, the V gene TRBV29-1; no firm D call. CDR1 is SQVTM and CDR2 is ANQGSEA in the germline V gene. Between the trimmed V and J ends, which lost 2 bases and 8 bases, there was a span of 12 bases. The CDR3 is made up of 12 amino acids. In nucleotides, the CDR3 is TGCAGCGTTGAATGGCTGAATCAGGGCTACACCTTC. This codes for CSVEWLNQGYTF.

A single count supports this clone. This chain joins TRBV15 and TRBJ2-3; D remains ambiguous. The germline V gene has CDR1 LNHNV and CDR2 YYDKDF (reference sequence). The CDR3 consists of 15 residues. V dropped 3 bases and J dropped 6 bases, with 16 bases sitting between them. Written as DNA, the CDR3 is TGTGCCACCAGCAGGAGACTTGATACTTGGGATACGCAGTATTTT. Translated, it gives CATSRRLDTWDTQYF.

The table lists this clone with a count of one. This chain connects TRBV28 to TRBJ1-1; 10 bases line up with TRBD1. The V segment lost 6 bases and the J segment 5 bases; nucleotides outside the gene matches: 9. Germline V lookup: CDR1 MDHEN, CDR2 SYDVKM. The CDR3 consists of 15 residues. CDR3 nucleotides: TGTGCCAGCAGCCCACCCGACAGGGGGCAAACTGAAGCTTTCTTT. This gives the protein CASSPPDRGQTEAFF.

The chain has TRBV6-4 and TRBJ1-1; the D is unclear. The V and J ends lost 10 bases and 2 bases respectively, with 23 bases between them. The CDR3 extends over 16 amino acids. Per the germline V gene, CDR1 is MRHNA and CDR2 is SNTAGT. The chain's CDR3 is CANPSVPRGLNTEAFF. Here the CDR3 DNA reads TGTGCCAACCCGTCAGTCCCCAGAGGGTTAAACACTGAAGCTTTCTTT.